The 6 T cell receptor beta chains below all came from one sample that was sequenced in a study of chemoradiotherapy in HPV16-positive cancers. Measured with immunoSEQ multiplex PCR; TCRdb has only the in-frame clones, and not every one. The sample yields more than 9,000 clones, roughly 83% seen once. The input for sequencing was blood, taken from a patient who underwent chemoradiotherapy. Receptor source: a human donor with HPV-associated anogenital cancer.

The chain has TRBV7-8 and TRBJ2-5; 8 positions agree with TRBD2. Germline assignment: CDR1 SGHVS and CDR2 FQNEAQ. This CDR3 spans 14 amino acids. Trimming removed 5 bases from V and 4 bases from J; junction bases left unmatched: 6. CDR3 loop: CASSTHSGIETQYF. CDR3 bases: TGTGCCAGCAGCACGCATAGCGGGATAGAGACCCAGTACTTC.

The chain links TRBV6-1 to TRBJ1-2; D is undetermined. The V end was cut by 6 bases, the J end by 4 bases, with 18 bases between. CDR1 and CDR2 (germline): MNHNS, SASEGT. There are 15 residues in the CDR3. The CDR3 DNA reads TGTGCCAGCAGCGTCGGCGGCGGCCCGACCTATGGCTACACCTTC. It is translated as CASSVGGGPTYGYTF.

A single count supports this clone. The rearrangement uses TRBV28 and TRBJ1-2, with TRBD1 identical over 7 bases. This CDR3 is 13 amino acids long. In germline, CDR1 is MDHEN, CDR2 SYDVKM. The trim removed 3 bases at V and 3 bases at J, leaving 1 base unmatched. Here the CDR3 reads CASSLGQYYGYTF. CDR3 coding DNA: TGTGCCAGCAGTTTGGGACAGTACTATGGCTACACCTTC.

CDR3 amino acids: CASSSAGGSTDTQYF. The CDR3 DNA reads as TGTGCCAGCAGCAGTGCCGGGGGAAGCACAGATACGCAGTATTTT. This chain connects TRBV5-6 to TRBJ2-3; possibly TRBD2 for D (6 bases). The CDR3 is made up of 15 amino acids. Germline lookup yields CDR1 SGHDT and CDR2 YYEEEE. Trimming took off 4 bases at V and 0 bases at J, with 12 bases between the two ends.

V and J are TRBV2 and TRBJ1-5; D remains ambiguous. This CDR3 is 14 amino acids long. Germline loops: CDR1 SNHLY, CDR2 FYNNEI. Deletions cut 2 bases from V and 7 bases from J, with 12 bases between. The CDR3 loop reads CASSEINARQPQHF. DNA for the CDR3: TGTGCCAGCAGTGAAATCAATGCGAGGCAGCCCCAGCATTTT.

This clone was detected only once. This sequence joins TRBV19 and TRBJ1-3; 9 bases match TRBD1. Germline V gene lookup returns CDR1 LNHDA and CDR2 SQIVND (reference sequence). CDR3 length: 17 residues. After removal of 5 bases from V and 0 bases from J, the junction contained 8 bases not matched to a gene. CDR3 region: CASSPGTGFGSGNTIYF. For the CDR3, the DNA is TGTGCCAGTAGTCCCGGGACAGGGTTTGGCTCTGGAAACACCATATATTTT.